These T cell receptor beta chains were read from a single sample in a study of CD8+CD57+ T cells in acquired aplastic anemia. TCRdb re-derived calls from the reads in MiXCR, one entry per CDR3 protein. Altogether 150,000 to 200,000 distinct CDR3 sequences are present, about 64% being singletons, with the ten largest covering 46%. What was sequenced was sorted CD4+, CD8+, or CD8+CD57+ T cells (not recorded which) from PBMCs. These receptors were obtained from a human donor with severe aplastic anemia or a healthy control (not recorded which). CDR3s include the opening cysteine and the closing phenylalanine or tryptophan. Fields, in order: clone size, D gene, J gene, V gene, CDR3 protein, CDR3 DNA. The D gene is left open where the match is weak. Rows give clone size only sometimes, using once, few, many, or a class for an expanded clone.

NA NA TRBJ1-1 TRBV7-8 CASSHIEGAEAFF TGTGCCAGCAGCCACATAGAAGGAGCTGAAGCTTTCTTT
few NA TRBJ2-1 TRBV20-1 CSARQAFNEQFF TGCAGTGCTAGACAGGCCTTCAATGAGCAGTTCTTC
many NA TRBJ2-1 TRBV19 CASSITSGPNEQFF TGTGCCAGTAGTATTACCTCGGGCCCCAATGAGCAGTTCTTC
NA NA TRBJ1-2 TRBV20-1 CSAREAFWLAGGYGYTF TGCAGTGCTAGAGAAGCATTCTGGCTAGCGGGGGGCTATGGCTACACCTTC
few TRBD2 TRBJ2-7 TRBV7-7 CASSPGTSGGYEQYF TGTGCTAGCAGCCCTGGGACTAGCGGGGGTTACGAGCAGTACTTC
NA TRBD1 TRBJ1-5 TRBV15 CATSVNRGQPQRF TGTGCCACCAGCGTAAACAGGGGTCAGCCCCAGCGTTTT
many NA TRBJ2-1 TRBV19 CASSPGPIYNEQFF TGTGCCAGTAGCCCTGGTCCAATCTACAATGAGCAGTTCTTC
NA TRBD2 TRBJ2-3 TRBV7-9 CASSFGLAGEYF TGTGCCAGCAGCTTCGGACTAGCGGGGGAGTATTTT
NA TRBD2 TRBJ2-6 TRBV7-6 CASSQPKSLAGEANVLTF TGTGCCAGCAGCCAACCAAAATCGCTAGCGGGAGAGGCCAACGTCCTGACTTTC
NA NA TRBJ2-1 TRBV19 CASTGGQEQFF TGTGCCAGCACCGGGGGGCAAGAGCAGTTCTTC
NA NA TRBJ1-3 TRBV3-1 CASSQFRMSGNTIYF TGTGCCAGCAGCCAATTTCGAATGTCTGGAAACACCATATATTTT
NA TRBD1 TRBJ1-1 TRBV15 CATSDRGQGVAEAFF TGTGCCACCAGCGACCGGGGACAGGGGGTCGCTGAAGCTTTCTTT
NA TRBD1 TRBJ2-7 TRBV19 CASSTQGTVPYEQYF TGTGCCAGTAGTACACAGGGGACAGTTCCCTACGAGCAGTACTTC
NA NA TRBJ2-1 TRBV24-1 CATSDFQSGRGEQFF TGTGCCACCAGTGATTTTCAATCGGGACGGGGTGAGCAGTTCTTC
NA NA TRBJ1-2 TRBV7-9 CASSLVLGDHGYTF TGTGCCAGCAGCTTAGTTCTCGGGGACCATGGCTACACCTTC
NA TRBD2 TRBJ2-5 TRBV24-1 CATSFLLADQETQYF TGTGCCACCAGTTTTCTACTAGCGGATCAAGAGACCCAGTACTTC
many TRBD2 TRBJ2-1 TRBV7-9 CASRRSGGGGEQFF TGTGCCAGCAGACGTAGCGGGGGGGGGGGTGAGCAGTTCTTC
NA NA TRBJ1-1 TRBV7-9 CASRQMVTEAFF TGTGCCAGCAGACAGATGGTGACTGAAGCTTTCTTT
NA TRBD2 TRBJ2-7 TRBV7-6 CASSPRGGLASEQYF TGTGCCAGCAGCCCTCGCGGGGGACTAGCTTCCGAGCAGTACTTC
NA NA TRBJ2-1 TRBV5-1 CASSFDTNNEQFF TGCGCCAGCAGCTTTGACACAAACAATGAGCAGTTCTTC
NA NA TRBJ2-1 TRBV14 CASSQVGLGDNEQFF TGTGCCAGCAGCCAAGTTGGACTTGGGGACAATGAGCAGTTCTTC
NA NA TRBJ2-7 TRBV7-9 CASSLARLEQYF TGTGCCAGCAGCTTAGCAAGGCTGGAGCAGTACTTC
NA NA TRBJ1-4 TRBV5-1 CASSLGAATNEKLFF TGCGCCAGCAGCTTGGGAGCAGCAACTAATGAAAAACTGTTTTTT
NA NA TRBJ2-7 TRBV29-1 CSVSTGGGSYEQYF TGCAGCGTTAGTACAGGGGGGGGATCCTACGAGCAGTACTTC
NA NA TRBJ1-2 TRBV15 CATSKTTQDYNYSYTF TGTGCCACCAGCAAGACGACACAGGATTATAACTATAGCTACACCTTC
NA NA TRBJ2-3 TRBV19 CASSIDRFGTQYF TGTGCCAGTAGTATAGATCGGTTTGGTACGCAGTATTTT
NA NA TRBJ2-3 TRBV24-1 CATSGRGNRDTQYF TGTGCCACCAGTGGACGCGGAAATAGAGATACGCAGTATTTT
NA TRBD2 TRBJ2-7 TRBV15 CATSRTGGSSYEQYF TGTGCCACCAGCAGGACGGGGGGTTCTTCCTACGAGCAGTACTTC
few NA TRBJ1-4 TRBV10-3 CAISGGGKGLFF TGTGCCATCAGTGGAGGAGGGAAGGGCCTGTTTTTT
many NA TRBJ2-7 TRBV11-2 CASSLNAGKAHEQYF TGTGCCAGCAGCTTAAACGCAGGGAAGGCCCACGAGCAGTACTTC
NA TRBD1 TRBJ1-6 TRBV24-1 CATSPRAGTGDSPLHF TGTGCCACCAGTCCTCGAGCCGGGACAGGAGATTCACCCCTCCACTTT
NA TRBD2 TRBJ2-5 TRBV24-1 CATSDPSGNGETQYF TGTGCCACCAGTGATCCTAGCGGGAACGGTGAGACCCAGTACTTC
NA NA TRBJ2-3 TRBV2 CASSVDRTPTDTQYF TGTGCCAGCAGCGTCGACAGGACACCCACAGATACGCAGTATTTT
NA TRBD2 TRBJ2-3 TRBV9 CASSTTSGGGDTQYF TGTGCCAGCAGCACCACTAGCGGGGGAGGAGATACGCAGTATTTT
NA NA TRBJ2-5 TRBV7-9 CASNSDSQETQYF TGTGCCAGCAACTCAGACAGCCAAGAGACCCAGTACTTC
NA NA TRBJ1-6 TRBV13 CASNSPSSSLHF TGTGCTAGCAACTCACCGAGTTCTTCCCTCCACTTT
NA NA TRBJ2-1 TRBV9 CASSVAFANEQFF TGTGCCAGCAGCGTAGCTTTCGCAAATGAGCAGTTCTTC
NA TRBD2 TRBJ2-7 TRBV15 CATSRVREHSYEQYF TGTGCCACCAGCAGAGTGCGGGAGCATTCCTACGAGCAGTACTTC
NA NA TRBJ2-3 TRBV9 CASSATPGKDTQYF TGTGCCAGCAGCGCCACCCCAGGGAAAGATACGCAGTATTTT
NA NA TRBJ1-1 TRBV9 CASSPSGAPTEAFF TGTGCCAGCAGCCCATCCGGGGCACCCACTGAAGCTTTCTTT
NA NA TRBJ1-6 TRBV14 CASSQAGGNIGLHF TGTGCCAGCAGCCAAGCCGGGGGGAATATAGGCCTCCACTTT
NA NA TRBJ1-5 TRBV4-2 CASSQDLGGGGNQPQHF TGTGCCAGCAGCCAAGATCTGGGGGGGGGGGGCAATCAGCCCCAGCATTTT
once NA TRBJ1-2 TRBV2 CASRDGNYGYTF TGTGCCAGCAGGGACGGAAACTATGGCTACACCTTC
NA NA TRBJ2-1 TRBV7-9 CAANGQALYNEQFF TGTGCCGCCAATGGACAAGCCCTTTACAATGAGCAGTTCTTC
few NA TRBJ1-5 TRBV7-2 CASSLENQPQHF TGTGCCAGCAGCCTCGAGAATCAGCCCCAGCATTTT
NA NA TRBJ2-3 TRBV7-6 CASSSPAGFGTDTQYF TGTGCCAGCAGCTCCCCTGCCGGGTTCGGCACAGATACGCAGTATTTT
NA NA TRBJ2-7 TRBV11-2 CASSSPGLLYEQYF TGTGCCAGCAGCTCACCGGGACTTCTTTACGAGCAGTACTTC
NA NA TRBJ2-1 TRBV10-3 CATLGQSSYNEQFF TGTGCCACCCTGGGGCAGAGCTCCTACAATGAGCAGTTCTTC
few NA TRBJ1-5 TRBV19 CASHSGNREGWGQPQHF TGTGCCAGTCACTCCGGTAACAGGGAAGGTTGGGGTCAGCCCCAGCATTTT
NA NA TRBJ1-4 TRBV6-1 CASSDGRDMGDEKLFF TGTGCCAGCAGTGACGGCCGGGACATGGGGGATGAAAAACTGTTTTTT
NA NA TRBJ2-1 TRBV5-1 CASSLAQRSSYNEQFF TGCGCCAGCAGCTTGGCCCAGCGGAGCTCCTACAATGAGCAGTTCTTC
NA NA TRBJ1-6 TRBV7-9 CASSPRTDSPLHF TGTGCCAGCAGCCCCAGGACTGATTCACCCCTCCACTTT